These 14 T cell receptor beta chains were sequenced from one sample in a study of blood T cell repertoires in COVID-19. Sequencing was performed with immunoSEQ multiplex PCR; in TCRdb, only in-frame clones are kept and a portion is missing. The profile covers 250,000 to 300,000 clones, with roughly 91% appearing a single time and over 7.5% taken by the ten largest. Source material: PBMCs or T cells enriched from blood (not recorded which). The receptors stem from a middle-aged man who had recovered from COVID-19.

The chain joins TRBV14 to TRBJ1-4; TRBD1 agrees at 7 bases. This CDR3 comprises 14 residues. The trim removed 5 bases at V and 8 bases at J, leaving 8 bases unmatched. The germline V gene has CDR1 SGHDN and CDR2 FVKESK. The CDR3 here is CASSYLTGREKLFF. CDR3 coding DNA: TGTGCCAGCAGCTATCTGACAGGGAGAGAAAAACTGTTTTTT. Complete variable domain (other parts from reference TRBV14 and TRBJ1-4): EAGVTQFPSHSVIEKGQTVTLRCDPISGHDNLYWYRRVMGKEIKFLLHFVKESKQDESGMPNNRFLAERTGGTYSTLKVQPAELEDSGVYFCASSYLTGREKLFFGSGTQLSVL.

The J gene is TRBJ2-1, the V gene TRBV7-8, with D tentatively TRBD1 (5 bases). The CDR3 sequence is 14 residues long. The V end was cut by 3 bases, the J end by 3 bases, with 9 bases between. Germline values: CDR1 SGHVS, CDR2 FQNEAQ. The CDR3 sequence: CASSLVGDYNEQFF. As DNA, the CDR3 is TGTGCCAGCAGCTTGGTAGGGGACTACAATGAGCAGTTCTTC.

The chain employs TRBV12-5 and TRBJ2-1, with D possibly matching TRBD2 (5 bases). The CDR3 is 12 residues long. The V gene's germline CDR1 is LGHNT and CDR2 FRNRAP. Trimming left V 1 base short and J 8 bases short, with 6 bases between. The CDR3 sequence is CASGLDSDEQFF. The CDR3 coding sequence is TGTGCTAGTGGTTTGGATAGCGATGAGCAGTTCTTC.

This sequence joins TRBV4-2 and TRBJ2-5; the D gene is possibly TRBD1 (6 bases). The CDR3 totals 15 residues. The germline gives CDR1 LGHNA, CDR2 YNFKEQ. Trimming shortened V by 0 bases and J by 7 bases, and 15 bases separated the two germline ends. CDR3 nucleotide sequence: TGTGCCAGCAGCCAAGATCAGGGGCGCCGTGGGACCCAGTACTTC. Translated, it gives CASSQDQGRRGTQYF.

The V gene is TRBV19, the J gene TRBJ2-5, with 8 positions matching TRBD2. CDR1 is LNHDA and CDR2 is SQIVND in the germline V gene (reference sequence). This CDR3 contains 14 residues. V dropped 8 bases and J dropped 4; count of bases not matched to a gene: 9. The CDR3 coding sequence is TGTGCCAGTTCGGGACTAGACCTTCCAGAGACCCAGTACTTC. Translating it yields CASSGLDLPETQYF.

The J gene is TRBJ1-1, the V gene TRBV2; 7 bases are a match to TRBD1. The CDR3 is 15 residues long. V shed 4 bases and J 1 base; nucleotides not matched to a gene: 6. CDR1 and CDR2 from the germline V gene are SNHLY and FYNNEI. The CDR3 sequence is CASSGSGTANTEAFF. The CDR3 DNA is TGTGCCAGCAGTGGTTCCGGGACAGCGAACACTGAAGCTTTCTTT.

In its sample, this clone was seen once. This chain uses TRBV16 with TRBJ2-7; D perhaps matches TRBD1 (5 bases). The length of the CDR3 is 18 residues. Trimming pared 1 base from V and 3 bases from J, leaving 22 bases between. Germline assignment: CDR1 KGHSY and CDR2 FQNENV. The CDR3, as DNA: TGTGCCAGCAGCCAATTCTTACGGGCGGACACAGTGAACTACGAGCAGTACTTC. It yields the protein CASSQFLRADTVNYEQYF. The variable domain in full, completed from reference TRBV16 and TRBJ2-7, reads GEEVAQTPKHLVRGEGQKAKLYCAPIKGHSYVFWYQQVLKNEFKFLISFQNENVFDETGMPKERFSAKCLPNSPCSLEIQATKLEDSAVYFCASSQFLRADTVNYEQYFGPGTRLTVT.

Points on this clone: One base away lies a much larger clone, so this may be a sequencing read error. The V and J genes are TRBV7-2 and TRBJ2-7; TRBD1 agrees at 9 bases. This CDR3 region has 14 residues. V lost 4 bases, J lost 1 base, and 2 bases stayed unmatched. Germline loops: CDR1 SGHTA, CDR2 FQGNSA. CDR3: CASSSGTGSYEQYF. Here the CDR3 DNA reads TGTGCCAGCAGCTCCGGGACAGGGTCCTACGAGCAGTACTTC.

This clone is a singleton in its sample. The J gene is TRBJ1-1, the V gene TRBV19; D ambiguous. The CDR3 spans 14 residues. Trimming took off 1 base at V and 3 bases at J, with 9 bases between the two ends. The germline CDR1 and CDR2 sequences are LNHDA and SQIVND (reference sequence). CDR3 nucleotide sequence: TGTGCCAGTAGTATAGGGGGAGTGGACACTGAAGCTTTCTTT. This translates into CASSIGGVDTEAFF.

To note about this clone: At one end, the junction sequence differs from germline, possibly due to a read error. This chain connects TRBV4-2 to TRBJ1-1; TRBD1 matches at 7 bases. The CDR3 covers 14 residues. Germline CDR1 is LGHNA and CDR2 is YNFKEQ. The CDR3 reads CASSQEGRGNEVFF. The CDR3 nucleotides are TGTGCCAGCAGCCAAGAGGGCAGGGGGAACGAAGTTTTCTTT.

CDR3 coding DNA: TGTGCCAGCAGCGTAGAGCCGGGTTCGGGAACTGAAGCTTTCTTT. Translating gives CASSVEPGSGTEAFF. V and J are TRBV9 and TRBJ1-1; no firm D call. V was clipped by 0 bases and J by 5 bases, with 14 bases between them. CDR1 and CDR2 (germline): SGDLS, YYNGEE. The CDR3 covers 15 residues. Full variable domain (missing parts from reference TRBV9 and TRBJ1-1): DSGVTQTPKHLITATGQRVTLRCSPRSGDLSVYWYQQSLDQGLQFLIQYYNGEERAKGNILERFSAQQFPDLHSELNLSSLELGDSALYFCASSVEPGSGTEAFFGQGTRLTVV.

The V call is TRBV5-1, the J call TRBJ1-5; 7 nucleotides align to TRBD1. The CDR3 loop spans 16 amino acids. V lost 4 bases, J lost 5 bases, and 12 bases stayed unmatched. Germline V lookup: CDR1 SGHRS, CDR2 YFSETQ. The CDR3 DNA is TGCGCCAGCAGCACCAGACCAGGGGGTGGGCATCAGCCCCAGCATTTT. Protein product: CASSTRPGGGHQPQHF.

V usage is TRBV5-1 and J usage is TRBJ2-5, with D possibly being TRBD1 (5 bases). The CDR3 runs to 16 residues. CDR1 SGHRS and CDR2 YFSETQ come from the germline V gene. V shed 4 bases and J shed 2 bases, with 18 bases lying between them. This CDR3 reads CASSLDSMSKQETQYF. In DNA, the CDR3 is TGCGCCAGCAGCCTAGACAGCATGAGTAAGCAAGAGACCCAGTACTTC. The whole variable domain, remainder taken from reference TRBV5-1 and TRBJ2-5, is KAGVTQTPRYLIKTRGQQVTLSCSPISGHRSVSWYQQTPGQGLQFLFEYFSETQRNKGNFPGRFSGRQFSNSRSEMNVSTLELGDSALYLCASSLDSMSKQETQYFGPGTRLLVL.

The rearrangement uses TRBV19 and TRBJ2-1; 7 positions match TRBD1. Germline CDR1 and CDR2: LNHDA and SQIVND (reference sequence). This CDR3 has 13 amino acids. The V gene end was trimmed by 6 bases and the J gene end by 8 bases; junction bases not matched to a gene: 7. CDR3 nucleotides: TGTGCCAGTAGAGGAGACAGGGTCGATGAGCAGTTCTTC. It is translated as CASRGDRVDEQFF.